This TCR beta chain was identified in a study of cytomegalovirus exposure and HLA in healthy donors. Losses at the gene ends were 0 bases for V and 4 bases for J; bases not matched to a gene: 16. The CDR3 loop spans 19 amino acids. CDR1 LNHDA and CDR2 SQIVND come from the germline V gene (reference sequence). The repertoire was sequenced with immunoSEQ multiplex PCR; TCRdb's copy has only in-frame clones and lacks some. Among approximately 190,000 clones listed, roughly 84% were seen once. This clone was seen just once. The sequence came from a man younger than 35 in good health and CMV-seropositive. Sequenced sample: PBMCs. V gene TRBV19 combines with J gene TRBJ1-2; 8 nucleotides match TRBD1. The CDR3 DNA reads as TGTGCCAGTAGTATAGATCGCCCGGACAGGGTCGAAAGAGGCTATGGCTACACCTTC. Translation: CASSIDRPDRVERGYGYTF.